This is a list of T cell receptor beta chains from one sample in a study of identical twins. TCRdb ran MiXCR on the 5' RACE reads and lists one entry per CDR3 protein. The profile shows 450,000 to 600,000 distinct CDR3 sequences, under 25% of them singletons. This same sample was also taken into another study, of yellow fever vaccine responses in identical twins.

The sequencing input was CD4+ T cells sorted from blood. Receptors were obtained from a woman in her late teens or twenties in good health. Both conserved end residues are part of each CDR3. A D gene is named only where the DNA matches it firmly. The size entry is marked missing in some rows and otherwise reads once, few, many or a size class.

J | D | size | V | CDR3 | DNA
TRBJ2-2 | TRBD2 | . | TRBV20-1 | CSAVHSGKNTGELFF | TGCAGTGCTGTACATAGCGGGAAGAACACCGGGGAGCTGTTTTTT
TRBJ2-7 | . | few | TRBV20-1 | CSAPSPQGYEQYF | TGCAGTGCTCCTTCTCCCCAGGGGTACGAGCAGTACTTC
TRBJ2-2 | . | few | TRBV7-8 | CASSRQVGQITGELFF | TGTGCCAGCAGCCGACAGGTCGGTCAAATCACCGGGGAGCTGTTTTTT
TRBJ2-4 | . | . | TRBV7-2 | CASRDSGHLAKNIQYF | TGTGCCAGCAGGGACAGCGGTCATCTGGCCAAAAACATTCAGTACTTC
TRBJ2-3 | TRBD1 | many | TRBV10-3 | CAISAGGGTDTQYF | TGTGCCATCAGCGCAGGGGGCGGCACAGATACGCAGTATTTT
TRBJ2-6 | . | few | TRBV5-1 | CASSLGDPSGANVLTF | TGCGCCAGCAGCTTGGGGGACCCCTCTGGGGCCAACGTCCTGACTTTC
TRBJ1-5 | . | few | TRBV6-5 | CASSYGQYSNQPQHF | TGTGCCAGCAGTTACGGGCAGTATAGCAATCAGCCCCAGCATTTT
TRBJ2-7 | . | few | TRBV20-1 | CSASFVAGYYEQYF | TGCAGTGCTAGTTTCGTTGCGGGATACTACGAGCAGTACTTC
TRBJ1-3 | TRBD1 | . | TRBV5-6 | CASSPGTGGNTIYF | TGTGCCAGCAGCCCAGGGACAGGTGGAAACACCATATATTTT
TRBJ2-3 | TRBD2 | . | TRBV4-1 | CASSLPGTSGGADTQYF | TGCGCCAGCAGCCTTCCCGGGACTAGCGGGGGGGCAGATACGCAGTATTTT
TRBJ2-5 | TRBD2 | few | TRBV12-3/TRBV12-4 | CASSPERLAGQETQYF | TGTGCCAGCAGTCCAGAACGACTAGCGGGACAGGAGACCCAGTACTTC
TRBJ2-3 | TRBD2 | . | TRBV5-1 | CASSLQLAGLGTDTQYF | TGCGCCAGCAGCTTGCAGCTAGCGGGGTTGGGCACAGATACGCAGTATTTT
TRBJ1-1 | . | . | TRBV5-1 | CASSLAVRGTEAFF | TGCGCCAGCAGCTTGGCCGTGAGGGGAACTGAAGCTTTCTTT
TRBJ2-3 | . | . | TRBV24-1 | CATSPPPDSRRSTDTQYF | TGTGCCACCAGTCCCCCCCCTGATTCCAGGCGAAGCACAGATACGCAGTATTTT
TRBJ1-2 | . | . | TRBV28 | CASKGGGNSYGYTF | TGTGCCAGCAAGGGTGGCGGCAACAGCTATGGCTACACCTTC
TRBJ2-3 | TRBD1 | . | TRBV5-1 | CASSLGATGPTDTQYF | TGCGCCAGCAGCTTGGGGGCGACAGGGCCCACAGATACGCAGTATTTT
TRBJ1-4 | TRBD1 | many | TRBV7-9 | CASSPGTGTNEKLFF | TGTGCCAGCAGCCCCGGGACAGGGACTAATGAAAAACTGTTTTTT
TRBJ2-1 | . | few | TRBV18 | CASSPQGGGEQFF | TGTGCCAGCTCACCACAGGGGGGTGGTGAGCAGTTCTTC
TRBJ2-5 | . | many | TRBV6-1 | CASSEYGIQETQYF | TGTGCCAGCAGTGAATACGGGATCCAAGAGACCCAGTACTTC
TRBJ1-5 | TRBD1 | few | TRBV15 | CATSREPGGNQPQHF | TGTGCCACCAGCAGAGAACCAGGGGGTAATCAGCCCCAGCATTTT
TRBJ2-2 | TRBD2 | few | TRBV27 | CASSLSPGGPGTGELFF | TGTGCCAGCAGTTTAAGTCCGGGGGGGCCTGGCACCGGGGAGCTGTTTTTT
TRBJ2-7 | . | . | TRBV5-1 | CASSLDRGANEQYF | TGCGCCAGCAGCTTGGATCGGGGGGCCAACGAGCAGTACTTC
TRBJ2-7 | . | . | TRBV12-3/TRBV12-4 | CASSLDRGPSYEQYF | TGTGCCAGCAGTTTGGATCGCGGCCCTTCCTACGAGCAGTACTTC
TRBJ2-5 | . | few | TRBV18 | CASSPQLALGSETQYF | TGTGCCAGCTCACCCCAGTTGGCCCTGGGGAGTGAGACCCAGTACTTC